In this sample, the clone carrying this T cell receptor (beta chain) turned up many times. Its antigen is still unknown. Germline V lookup: CDR1 SGHDT, CDR2 YYEEEE. Trimming took 5 bases from V and 1 from J, leaving 3 bases between them. The CDR3 is made up of 11 amino acids. These data belong to a study of identical twins. Overall study findings and caveats: Model-predicted out-of-frame TCR alpha sharing fell below observed values in monozygotic twins. Researchers reported excess low generation probability among twin-shared out-of-frame alpha sequences. The authors drew conclusions from cross-sectional statistical analysis rather than following the same donors.

TCRdb reprocessed the 5' RACE reads with MiXCR, giving one entry per CDR3 protein. The sample has approximately 240,000 distinct CDR3 sequences; 11% to 15% are singletons. This clonotype was sampled from a woman aged 18 to 35 in good health. V gene TRBV5-6 combines with J gene TRBJ1-2, with D unresolved. Sequencing input: memory (CD45RO+) T cells sorted from blood. In DNA form, the CDR3 reads TGTGCCAGCAGTCTTAACTATGGCTACACCTTC. It specifies CASSLNYGYTF.